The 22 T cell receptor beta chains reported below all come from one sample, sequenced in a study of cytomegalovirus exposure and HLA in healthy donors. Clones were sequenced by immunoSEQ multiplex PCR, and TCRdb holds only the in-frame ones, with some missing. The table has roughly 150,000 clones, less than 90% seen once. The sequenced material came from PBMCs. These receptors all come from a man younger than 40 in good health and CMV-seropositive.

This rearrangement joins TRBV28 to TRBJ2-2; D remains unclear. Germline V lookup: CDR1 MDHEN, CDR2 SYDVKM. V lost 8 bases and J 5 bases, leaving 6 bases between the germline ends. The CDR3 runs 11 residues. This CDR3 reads CASHNTGELFF. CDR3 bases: TGTGCCAGCCACAATACCGGGGAGCTGTTTTTT.

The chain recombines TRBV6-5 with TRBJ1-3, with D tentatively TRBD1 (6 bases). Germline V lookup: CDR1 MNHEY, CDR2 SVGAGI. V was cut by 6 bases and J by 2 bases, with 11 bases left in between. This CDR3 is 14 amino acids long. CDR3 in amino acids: CASSLTGPGNTIYF. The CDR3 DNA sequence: TGTGCCAGCAGCCTTACAGGGCCTGGAAACACCATATATTTT.

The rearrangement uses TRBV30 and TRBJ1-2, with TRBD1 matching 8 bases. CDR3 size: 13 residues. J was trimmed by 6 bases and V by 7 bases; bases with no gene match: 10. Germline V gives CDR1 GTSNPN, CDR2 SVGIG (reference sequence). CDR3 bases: TGTGCCTCCGGACAGGGCTCTCTCCATGGCTACACCTTC. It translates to CASGQGSLHGYTF.

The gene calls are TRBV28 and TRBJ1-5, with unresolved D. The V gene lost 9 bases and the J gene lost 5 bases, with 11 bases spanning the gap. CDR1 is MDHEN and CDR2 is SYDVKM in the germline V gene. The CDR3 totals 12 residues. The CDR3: CASKRVDQPQHF. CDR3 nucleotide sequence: TGTGCCAGTAAGAGGGTTGATCAGCCCCAGCATTTT.

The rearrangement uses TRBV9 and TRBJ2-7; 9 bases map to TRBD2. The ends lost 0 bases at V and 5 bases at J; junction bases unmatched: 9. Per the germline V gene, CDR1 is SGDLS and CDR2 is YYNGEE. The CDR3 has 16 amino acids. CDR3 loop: CASSVGSSGRRDEQYF. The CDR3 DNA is TGTGCCAGCAGCGTAGGTAGTAGCGGGAGAAGGGACGAGCAGTACTTC.

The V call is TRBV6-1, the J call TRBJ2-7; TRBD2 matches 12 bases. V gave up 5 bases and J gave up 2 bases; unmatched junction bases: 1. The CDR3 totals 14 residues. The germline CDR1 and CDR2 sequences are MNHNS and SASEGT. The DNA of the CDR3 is TGTGCCAGCAGTAGACTAGCGGGGGCCTACGAGCAGTACTTC. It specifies CASSRLAGAYEQYF.

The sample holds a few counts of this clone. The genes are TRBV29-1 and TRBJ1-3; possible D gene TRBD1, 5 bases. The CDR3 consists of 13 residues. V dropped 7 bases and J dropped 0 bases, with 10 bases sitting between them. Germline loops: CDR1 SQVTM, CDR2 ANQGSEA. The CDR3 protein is CSAQGFSGNTIYF. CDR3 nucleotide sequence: TGCAGCGCCCAGGGTTTCTCTGGAAACACCATATATTTT. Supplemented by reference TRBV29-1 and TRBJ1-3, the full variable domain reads SAVISQKPSRDICQRGTSLTIQCQVDSQVTMMFWYRQQPGQSLTLIATANQGSEATYESGFVIDKFPISRPNLTFSTLTVSNMSPEDSSIYLCSAQGFSGNTIYFGEGSWLTVV.

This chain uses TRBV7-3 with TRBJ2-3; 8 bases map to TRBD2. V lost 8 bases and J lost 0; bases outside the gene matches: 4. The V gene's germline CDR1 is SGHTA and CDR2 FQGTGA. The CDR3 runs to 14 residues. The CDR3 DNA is TGTGCCAGCCGGGTAGCGGGAAGCACAGATACGCAGTATTTT. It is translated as CASRVAGSTDTQYF.

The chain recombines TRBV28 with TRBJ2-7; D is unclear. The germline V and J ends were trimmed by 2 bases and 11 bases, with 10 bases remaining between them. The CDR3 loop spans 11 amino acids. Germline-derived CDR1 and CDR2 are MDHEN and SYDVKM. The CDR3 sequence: CASSLERVEYF. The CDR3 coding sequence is TGTGCCAGCAGTTTAGAGCGCGTCGAGTACTTC.

The CDR3 coding sequence is TGTGCCAGCAGTGCGGGACTAGCGGGAGTTGAGCAGTTCTTC. Protein: CASSAGLAGVEQFF. This chain connects TRBV9 to TRBJ2-1; 14 bases are a match to TRBD2. The length of the CDR3 is 14 residues. Trimming took 5 bases from V and 9 from J; bases not matched to a gene: 4. Germline assignment: CDR1 SGDLS and CDR2 YYNGEE.

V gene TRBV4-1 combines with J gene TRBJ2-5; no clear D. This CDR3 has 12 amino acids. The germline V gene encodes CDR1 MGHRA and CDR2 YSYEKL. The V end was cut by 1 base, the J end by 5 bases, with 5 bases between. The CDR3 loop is CASSQAMETQYF. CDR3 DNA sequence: TGCGCCAGCAGCCAAGCTATGGAGACCCAGTACTTC.

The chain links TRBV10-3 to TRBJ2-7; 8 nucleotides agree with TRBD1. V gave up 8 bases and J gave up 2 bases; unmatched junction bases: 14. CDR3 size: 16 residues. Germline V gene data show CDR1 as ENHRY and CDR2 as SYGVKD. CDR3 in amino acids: CAIGNLLGTGAYEQYF. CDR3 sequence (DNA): TGTGCCATCGGTAATCTTTTGGGGACAGGAGCCTACGAGCAGTACTTC.

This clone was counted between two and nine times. The CDR3 DNA is TGCGCCAGCAGCTTTGACAGTACCCAAGAGACCCAGTACTTC. Translated: CASSFDSTQETQYF. The chain is built from TRBV5-1 and TRBJ2-5; the D gene is possibly TRBD1 (5 bases). This CDR3 is 14 amino acids long. The germline gives CDR1 SGHRS, CDR2 YFSETQ. Trimming cost V 2 bases and J 1 base, with 9 bases left between them.

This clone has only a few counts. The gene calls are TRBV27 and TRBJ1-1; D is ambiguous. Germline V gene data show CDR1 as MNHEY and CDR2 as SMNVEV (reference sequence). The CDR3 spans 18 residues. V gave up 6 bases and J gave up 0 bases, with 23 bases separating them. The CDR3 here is CASSKYSGGGGMNTEAFF. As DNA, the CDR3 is TGTGCCAGCAGCAAGTATAGTGGAGGTGGAGGTATGAACACTGAAGCTTTCTTT.

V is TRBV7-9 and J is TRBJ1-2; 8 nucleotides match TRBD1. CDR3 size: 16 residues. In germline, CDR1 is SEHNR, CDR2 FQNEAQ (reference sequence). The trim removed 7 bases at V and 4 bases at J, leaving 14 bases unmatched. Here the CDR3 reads CASTNSDRGKSYGYTF. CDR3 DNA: TGTGCCAGCACCAACTCAGACAGGGGAAAGAGCTATGGCTACACCTTC.

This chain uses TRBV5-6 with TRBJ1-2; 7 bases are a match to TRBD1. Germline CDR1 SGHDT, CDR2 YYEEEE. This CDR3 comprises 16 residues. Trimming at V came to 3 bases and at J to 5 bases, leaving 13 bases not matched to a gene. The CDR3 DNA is TGTGCCAGCAGCTCGGTTTTCGGGACAGAGAGTTATGGCTACACCTTC. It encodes CASSSVFGTESYGYTF.

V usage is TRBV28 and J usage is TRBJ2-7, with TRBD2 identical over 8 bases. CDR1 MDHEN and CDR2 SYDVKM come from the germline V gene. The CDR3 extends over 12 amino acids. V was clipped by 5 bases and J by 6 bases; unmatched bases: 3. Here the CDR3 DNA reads TGTGCCAGCAGTCCCCGGGGGGGCGAGCAGTACTTC. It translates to CASSPRGGEQYF.

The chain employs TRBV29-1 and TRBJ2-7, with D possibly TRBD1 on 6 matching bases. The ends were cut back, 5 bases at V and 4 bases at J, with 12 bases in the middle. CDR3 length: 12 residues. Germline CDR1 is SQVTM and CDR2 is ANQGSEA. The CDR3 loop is CSVRGSRYEQYF. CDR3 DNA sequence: TGCAGCGTTAGGGGGAGTCGGTACGAGCAGTACTTC.

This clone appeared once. The CDR3 region has the DNA TGTGCCAGCAGCGTAGCTGGAGGGGATCACTATGGCTACACCTTC. Protein product: CASSVAGGDHYGYTF. The V and J genes are TRBV9 and TRBJ1-2, with D possibly being TRBD1 (5 bases). The CDR3 is 15 amino acids. Germline values: CDR1 SGDLS, CDR2 YYNGEE. With 0 bases removed from V and 3 bases from J, the gap between germline ends came to 12 bases.

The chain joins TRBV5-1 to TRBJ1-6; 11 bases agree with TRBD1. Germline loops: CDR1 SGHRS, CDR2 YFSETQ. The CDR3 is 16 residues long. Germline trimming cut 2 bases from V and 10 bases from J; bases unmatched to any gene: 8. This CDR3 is CASSFGGQGARSPLHF. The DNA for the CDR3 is TGCGCCAGCAGCTTTGGTGGACAGGGGGCGAGGTCACCCCTCCACTTT. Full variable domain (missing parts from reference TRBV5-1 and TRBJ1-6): KAGVTQTPRYLIKTRGQQVTLSCSPISGHRSVSWYQQTPGQGLQFLFEYFSETQRNKGNFPGRFSGRQFSNSRSEMNVSTLELGDSALYLCASSFGGQGARSPLHFGNGTRLTVT.

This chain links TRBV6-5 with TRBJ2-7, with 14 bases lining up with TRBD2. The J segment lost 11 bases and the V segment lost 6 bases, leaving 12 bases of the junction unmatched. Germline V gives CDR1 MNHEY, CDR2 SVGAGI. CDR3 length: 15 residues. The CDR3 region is CASRPSGTSGGSEYF. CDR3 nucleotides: TGTGCCAGCAGGCCCTCCGGGACTAGCGGGGGTTCGGAGTACTTC.

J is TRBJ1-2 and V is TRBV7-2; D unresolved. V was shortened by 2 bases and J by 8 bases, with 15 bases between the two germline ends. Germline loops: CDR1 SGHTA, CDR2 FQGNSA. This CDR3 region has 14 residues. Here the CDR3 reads CASSLYDVSQGYTF. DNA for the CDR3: TGTGCCAGCAGCTTATACGATGTGTCGCAGGGCTACACCTTC.